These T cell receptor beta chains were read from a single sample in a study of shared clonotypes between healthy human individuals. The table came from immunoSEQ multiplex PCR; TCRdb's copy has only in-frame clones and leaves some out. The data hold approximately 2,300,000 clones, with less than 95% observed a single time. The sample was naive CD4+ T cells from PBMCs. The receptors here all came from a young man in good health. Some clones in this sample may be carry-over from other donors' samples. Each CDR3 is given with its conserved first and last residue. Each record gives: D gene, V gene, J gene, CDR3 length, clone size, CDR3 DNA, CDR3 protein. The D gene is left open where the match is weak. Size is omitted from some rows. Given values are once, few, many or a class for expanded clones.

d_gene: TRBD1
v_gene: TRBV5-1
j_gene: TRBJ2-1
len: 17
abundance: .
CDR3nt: TGCGCCAGCAGCCCACCAACCGGGACAGGAATTTACAATGAGCAGTTCTTC
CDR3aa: CASSPPTGTGIYNEQFF

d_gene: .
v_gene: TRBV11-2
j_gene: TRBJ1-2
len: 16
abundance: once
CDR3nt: TGTGCCAGCAGCTTAAGACCTAACAGGGTGAGCTATGGCTACACCTTC
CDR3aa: CASSLRPNRVSYGYTF

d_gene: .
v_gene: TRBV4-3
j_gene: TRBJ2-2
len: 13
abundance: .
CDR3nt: TGCGCCAGCGCGGGCCGGAACACCGGGGAGCTGTTTTTT
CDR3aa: CASAGRNTGELFF

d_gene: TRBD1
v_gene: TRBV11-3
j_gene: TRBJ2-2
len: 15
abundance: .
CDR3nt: TGTGCCAGCAGCGCGACAGGGGCGAACACCGGGGAGCTGTTTTTT
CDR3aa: CASSATGANTGELFF

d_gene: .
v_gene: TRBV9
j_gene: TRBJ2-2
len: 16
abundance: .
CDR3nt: TGTGCCAGCAGCGTAGTGGGAGCCACGAACACCGGGGAGCTGTTTTTT
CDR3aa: CASSVVGATNTGELFF

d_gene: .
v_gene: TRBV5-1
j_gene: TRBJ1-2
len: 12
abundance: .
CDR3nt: TGCGCCAGCAGAGGCGTGGACTATGGCTACACCTTC
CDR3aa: CASRGVDYGYTF

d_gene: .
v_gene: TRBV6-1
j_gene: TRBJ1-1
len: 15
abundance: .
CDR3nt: TGTGCCAGCAGGGTTCAGGAGGGGGTGAACACTGAAGCTTTCTTT
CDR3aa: CASRVQEGVNTEAFF

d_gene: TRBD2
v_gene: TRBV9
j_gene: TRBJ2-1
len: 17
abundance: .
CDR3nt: TGTGCCAGCAGCGTAGGAGGGGCGGGAGGGTCCTACAATGAGCAGTTCTTC
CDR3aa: CASSVGGAGGSYNEQFF

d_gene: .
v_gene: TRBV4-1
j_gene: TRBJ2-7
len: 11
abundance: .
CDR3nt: TGCGCCAGCAGCCAAGAGTCCGAGCAGTACTTC
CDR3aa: CASSQESEQYF

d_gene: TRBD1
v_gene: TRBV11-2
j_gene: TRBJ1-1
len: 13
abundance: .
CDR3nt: TGTGCCAGCAGGATGGGACAGGGAAGTGAAGCTTTCTTT
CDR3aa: CASRMGQGSEAFF

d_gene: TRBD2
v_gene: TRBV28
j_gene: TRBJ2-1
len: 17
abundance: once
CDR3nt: TGTGCCAGCAGACCTCCACTTTCTGCGGGAGAAAGGAATGAGCAGTTCTTC
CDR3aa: CASRPPLSAGERNEQFF

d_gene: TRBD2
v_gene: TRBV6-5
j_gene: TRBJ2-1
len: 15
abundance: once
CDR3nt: TGTGCCAGCAGCGCACCCGGGACTAGCGACAATGAGCAGTTCTTC
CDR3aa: CASSAPGTSDNEQFF

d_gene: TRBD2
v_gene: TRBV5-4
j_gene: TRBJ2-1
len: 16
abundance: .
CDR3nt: TGTGCCAGCACGGTTTCGGGAGGGACTAAGTACAATGAGCAGTTCTTC
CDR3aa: CASTVSGGTKYNEQFF

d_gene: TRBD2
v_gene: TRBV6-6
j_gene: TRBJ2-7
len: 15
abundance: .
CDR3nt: TGTGCCAGCAGTTACCCCCTAGCGGGAGACTACGAGCAGTACTTC
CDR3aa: CASSYPLAGDYEQYF

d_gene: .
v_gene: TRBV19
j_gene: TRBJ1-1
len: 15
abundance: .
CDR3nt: TGTGCCAGTAGTACCCGACCGTTCATGAACACTGAAGCTTTCTTT
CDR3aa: CASSTRPFMNTEAFF

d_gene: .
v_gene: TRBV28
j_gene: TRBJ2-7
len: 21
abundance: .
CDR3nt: TGTGCCAGCTCCACCTTCTCTTTTGGACGTGGTGCCCGAGTAGACTCCTACGAGCAGTACTTC
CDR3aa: CASSTFSFGRGARVDSYEQYF

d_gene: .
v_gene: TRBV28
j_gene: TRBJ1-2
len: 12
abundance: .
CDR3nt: TGTGCCAGCAAGGGGGTTGTCTATGGCTACACCTTC
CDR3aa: CASKGVVYGYTF